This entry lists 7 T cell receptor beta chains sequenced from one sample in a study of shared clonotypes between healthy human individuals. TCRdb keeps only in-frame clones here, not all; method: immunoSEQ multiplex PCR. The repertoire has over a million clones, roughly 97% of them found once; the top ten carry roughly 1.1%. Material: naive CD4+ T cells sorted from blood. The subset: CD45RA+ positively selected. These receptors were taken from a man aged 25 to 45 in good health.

In DNA, the CDR3 is TGTGCCAGCAGCTATGGGGACTTCTGGGGCACAGATACGCAGTATTTT. Its protein product is CASSYGDFWGTDTQYF. The gene calls are TRBV7-2 and TRBJ2-3; D perhaps matches TRBD2 (6 bases). This CDR3 region has 16 residues. Trimming took off 4 bases at V and 1 base at J, with 15 bases between the two ends. CDR1 and CDR2 from the germline V gene are SGHTA and FQGNSA.

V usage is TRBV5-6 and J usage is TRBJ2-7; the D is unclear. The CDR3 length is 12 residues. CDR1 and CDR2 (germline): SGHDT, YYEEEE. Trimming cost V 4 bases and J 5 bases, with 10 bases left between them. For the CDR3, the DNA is TGTGCCAGCAGCCCTCGCCAGAACGAGCAGTACTTC. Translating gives CASSPRQNEQYF.

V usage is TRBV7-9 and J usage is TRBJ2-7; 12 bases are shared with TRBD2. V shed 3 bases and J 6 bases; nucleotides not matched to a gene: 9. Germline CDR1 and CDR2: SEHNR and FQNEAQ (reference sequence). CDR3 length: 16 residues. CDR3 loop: CASSFPTSGSRVEQYF. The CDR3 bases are TGTGCCAGCAGCTTCCCGACTAGCGGGAGCCGGGTCGAGCAGTACTTC.

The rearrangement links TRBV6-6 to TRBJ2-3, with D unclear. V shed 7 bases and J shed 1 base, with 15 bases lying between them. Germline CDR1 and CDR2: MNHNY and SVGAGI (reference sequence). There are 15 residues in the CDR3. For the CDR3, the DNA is TGTGCCAGCACTCCCCCACCCTTGGGCACAGATACGCAGTATTTT. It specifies CASTPPPLGTDTQYF.

The CDR3 nucleotides read TGCGCCAGCAGCCCAAGGATGACGGATACGCAGTATTTT. It specifies CASSPRMTDTQYF. The chain is built from TRBV5-1 and TRBJ2-3; no clear D gene. This CDR3 is 13 amino acids long. Germline V CDR1 and CDR2: SGHRS, YFSETQ. Trimming stripped 4 bases from V and 6 bases from J, with 12 bases between.

The DNA for the CDR3 is TGTGCCAGCAGCTTAGTAGGGGGCAGCTATAGCAATCAGCCCCAGCATTTT. As protein: CASSLVGGSYSNQPQHF. The V and J genes are TRBV7-2 and TRBJ1-5, with 7 nucleotides matching TRBD1. Per the germline V gene, CDR1 is SGHTA and CDR2 is FQGNSA. The V gene end was trimmed by 1 base and the J gene end by 0 bases; junction bases not matched to a gene: 6. This CDR3 is 17 amino acids long.

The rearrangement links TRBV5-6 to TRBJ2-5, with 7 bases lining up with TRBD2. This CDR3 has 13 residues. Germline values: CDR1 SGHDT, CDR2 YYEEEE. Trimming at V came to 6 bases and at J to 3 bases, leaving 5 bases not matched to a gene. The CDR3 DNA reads TGTGCCAGCACCTCGGGGGGAGAAGAGACCCAGTACTTC. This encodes CASTSGGEETQYF.